The clone carrying this T cell receptor beta chain was detected only a few times. This sample stems from a study of Ad26.COV2.S vaccination and SARS-CoV-2 variants. Overall study: Trial arm assignment for the donor was COV1001 Ad26.COV2.S. Intramuscular Ad26.COV2.S at 5x10^10 or 1x10^11 viral particles.

TCRdb's copy holds only in-frame clones and misses some; the assay was immunoSEQ multiplex PCR. This sample carries around 340,000 clones, 86% of them seen once, and the ten largest clones take roughly a tenth. The treatment denotes: 15 to 20 received Ad26.COV2.S at low or high dose, single or two shots; 5 received placebo; per-sample allocation not given. Collection of the samples took place on day 63 after the first injection of vaccine or placebo. At a Boston site, the person donating was an adult of 18-55 years. The vaccine delivered Wuhan-strain SARS-CoV-2 spike through an Ad26 vector. The V gene end was trimmed by 5 bases and the J gene end by 3 bases; junction bases not matched to a gene: 15. The V gene's germline CDR1 is LGHDT and CDR2 YNNKEL (reference sequence). The CDR3 is made up of 17 amino acids.

The rearrangement joins TRBV3-1 (or the pseudogene TRBV3-2) to TRBJ2-7, with 8 positions matching TRBD1. This sequence was found in a person between 18 and 65 years old who received the Ad26.COV2.S COVID-19 vaccine or a placebo. The source was peripheral blood, collected in a trial of Ad26.COV2.S vaccine versus placebo. The CDR3 sequence: CASSGRVPGQVIYEQYF. CDR3 DNA: TGTGCCAGCAGCGGCCGCGTCCCGGGACAGGTGATCTACGAGCAGTACTTC.